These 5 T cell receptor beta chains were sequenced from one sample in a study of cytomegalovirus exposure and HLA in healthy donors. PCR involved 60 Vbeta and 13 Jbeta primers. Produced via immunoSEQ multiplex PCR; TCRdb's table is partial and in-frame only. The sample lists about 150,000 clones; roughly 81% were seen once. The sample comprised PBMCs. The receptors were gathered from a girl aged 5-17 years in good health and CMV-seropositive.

CDR3 sequence reads: CASSLALQGMRYF. CDR3 nucleotide sequence: TGTGCCAGCAGCTTGGCCTTACAGGGGATGCGGTACTTC. The chain combines TRBV5-5 with TRBJ2-7, with TRBD1 matching over 7 bases. V trimming: 0 bases; J trimming: 12 bases; junction bases outside the gene matches: 9. The germline gives CDR1 SGHKS, CDR2 YYEKEE (reference sequence). The length of the CDR3 is 13 residues.

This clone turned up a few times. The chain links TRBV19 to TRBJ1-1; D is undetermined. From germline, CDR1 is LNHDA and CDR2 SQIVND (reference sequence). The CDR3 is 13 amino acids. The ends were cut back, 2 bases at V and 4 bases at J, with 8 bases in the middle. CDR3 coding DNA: TGTGCCAGTAGTATACCCGCGATCACTGAAGCTTTCTTT. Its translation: CASSIPAITEAFF.

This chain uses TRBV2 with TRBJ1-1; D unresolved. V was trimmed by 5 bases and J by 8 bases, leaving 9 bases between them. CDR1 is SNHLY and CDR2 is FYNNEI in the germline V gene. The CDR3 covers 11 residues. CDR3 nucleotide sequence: TGTGCCAGCAGTCCCCCACGGGAAGCTTTCTTT. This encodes CASSPPREAFF.

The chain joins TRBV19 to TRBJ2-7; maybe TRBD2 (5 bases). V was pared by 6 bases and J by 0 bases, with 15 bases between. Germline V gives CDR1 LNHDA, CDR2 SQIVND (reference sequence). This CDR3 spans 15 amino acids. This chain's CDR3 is CASSRGKGSSYEQYF. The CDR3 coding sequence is TGTGCCAGTAGCCGTGGTAAAGGGAGCTCCTACGAGCAGTACTTC.

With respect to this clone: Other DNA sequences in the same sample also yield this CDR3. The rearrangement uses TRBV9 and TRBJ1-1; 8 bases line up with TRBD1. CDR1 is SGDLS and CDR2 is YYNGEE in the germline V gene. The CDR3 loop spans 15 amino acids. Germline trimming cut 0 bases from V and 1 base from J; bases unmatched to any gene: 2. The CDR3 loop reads CASSVGQGANTEAFF. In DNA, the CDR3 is TGTGCCAGCAGCGTAGGTCAGGGGGCGAACACTGAAGCTTTCTTT.